This section outlines one TCR beta chain sequence together with its context. Its cognate antigen is unknown. This sample is part of a study of blood T cells in healthy people across ages. Then a second PCR, running about 6 to 12 cycles, was carried out with a sample-barcoded 5' primer and a J-beta primer mix. One entry per CDR3 protein results from TCRdb running MiXCR on the 5' RACE reads. The sample records 800,000 to 950,000 distinct CDR3 sequences, roughly 48% being singletons. Findings of the study overall: It was held that the diversity estimates obtained from one million T cells were underestimates.

Per germline, CDR1 MGHRA and CDR2 YSYEKL. V gave up 2 bases and J gave up 4 bases, with 17 bases separating them. The CDR3 is 16 amino acids. The receptor comes from a young man in good health. The V and J genes are TRBV4-1 and TRBJ1-2; D is uncertain. Sequencing input: blood. Here the CDR3 DNA reads TGCGCCAGCAGCCAACTTGTAGCCCCCAGACCCTATGGCTACACCTTC. As protein: CASSQLVAPRPYGYTF.